The 31 T cell receptor beta chains in this list originate from one sample, sequenced in a study of post-analysis software for immune sequencing data. The TCR beta cDNA libraries contained unique molecular identifiers. TCRdb passed the PCR reads through MiXCR, listing each CDR3 protein once. The sample lists fewer than 900,000 distinct CDR3 sequences, around 46% seen once, with roughly 4.4% in the top ten. The antigens for these receptors are not known. Study-wide points: TRBV5-6, TRBV5-1 and TRBV20-1 were among roughly five TRBV segments more frequent in patients than controls.

The source material was blood. The receptors were sampled from a girl under 18 with multiple sclerosis.

The genes are TRBV10-3 and TRBJ2-3; the D gene is possibly TRBD2 (5 bases). CDR3 length: 15 residues. Trimming cost V 0 bases and J 1 base, with 8 bases left between them. Germline loops: CDR1 ENHRY, CDR2 SYGVKD. The CDR3 region is CAISESRAGTDTQYF. The CDR3 DNA reads TGTGCCATCAGTGAGTCGAGGGCGGGCACAGATACGCAGTATTTT.

This chain links TRBV20-1 with TRBJ2-5; the D gene is possibly TRBD2 (6 bases). The V end was cut by 1 base, the J end by 11 bases, with 20 bases between. Per the germline V gene, CDR1 is DFQATT and CDR2 is SNEGSKA (reference sequence). CDR3 length: 14 residues. CDR3 protein: CSARVAGRLEGQYF. The CDR3 DNA is TGCAGTGCTAGAGTGGCAGGAAGGTTGGAGGGACAGTACTTC.

This chain links TRBV6-6 with TRBJ2-4, with D possibly matching TRBD1 (6 bases). The tail of the sequence fits TRBJ2-7 better, so the J call may be wrong. Germline V gives CDR1 MNHNY, CDR2 SVGAGI (reference sequence). The CDR3 loop spans 16 amino acids. The CDR3 nucleotides read TGTGCCAGCAGTTACTCTAGCACAGGGCTTACCTACGAGCAGTACTTC. The encoded protein is CASSYSSTGLTYEQYF.

The table lists this clonotype with a few counts. The rearrangement uses TRBV7-2 and TRBJ2-7, with 9 positions matching TRBD2. The CDR3 runs to 16 residues. CDR1 and CDR2 (germline): SGHTA, FQGNSA. V was clipped by 4 bases and J by 3 bases; unmatched bases: 10. The CDR3 DNA reads TGTGCCAGCAGCTATACCCTAGCGGGATCCGGCTACGAGCAGTACTTC. Amino acid sequence: CASSYTLAGSGYEQYF.

V and J are TRBV29-1 and TRBJ2-2; 11 nucleotides agree with TRBD2. Losses at the gene ends were 4 bases for V and 2 bases for J; bases not matched to a gene: 6. The CDR3 spans 16 residues. CDR1 and CDR2 from the germline V gene are SQVTM and ANQGSEA. CDR3 in amino acids: CSVAGSGRDNTGELFF. CDR3 bases: TGCAGCGTTGCCGGTAGCGGGAGGGACAACACCGGGGAGCTGTTTTTT.

J is TRBJ1-5 and V is TRBV6-6; D might be TRBD1 (6 bases). CDR1 is MNHNY, CDR2 SVGAGI, per germline (reference sequence). V lost 8 bases and J lost 7, with 12 bases in between. This CDR3 is built from 12 residues. In nucleotides, the CDR3 is TGTGCCAGCGGCTACAGGGAACAGCCCCAGCATTTT. This translates into CASGYREQPQHF.

The CDR3 DNA reads TGTGCCAGCAGTCCCTCCTGGGTCAGGCGCTACACTGAAGCTTTCTTT. This sequence encodes CASSPSWVRRYTEAFF. The chain combines TRBV6-5 with TRBJ1-1, with D unresolved. The germline gives CDR1 MNHEY, CDR2 SVGAGI. Trimming removed 5 bases from V and 3 bases from J, with 19 bases in between. This CDR3 contains 16 residues.

This sequence joins TRBV28 and TRBJ2-1; TRBD2 agrees at 7 bases. The germline V gene encodes CDR1 MDHEN and CDR2 SYDVKM. V was clipped by 8 bases and J by 2 bases; unmatched bases: 6. This CDR3 is built from 14 residues. The CDR3 here is CASAGVGTYNEQFF. CDR3 sequence (DNA): TGTGCCAGCGCGGGAGTAGGGACCTACAATGAGCAGTTCTTC.

This clonotype was found many times. V and J are TRBV15 and TRBJ2-7, with D uncertain. Germline V gives CDR1 LNHNV, CDR2 YYDKDF (reference sequence). There are 14 residues in the CDR3. Deletions cut 0 bases from V and 0 bases from J, with 6 bases between. The CDR3 spells CATSRDVSSYEQYF. The CDR3 coding sequence is TGTGCCACCAGCAGAGATGTAAGCTCCTACGAGCAGTACTTC.

About this clonotype itself: A much larger clone differs from this one at a single base, so this may be a read error. The chain couples TRBV7-8 to TRBJ2-3, with D possibly being TRBD2 (6 bases). CDR3 length: 16 residues. V shed 6 bases and J shed 3 bases, with 19 bases lying between them. Germline V gene sequence: CDR1 SGHVS, CDR2 FQNEAQ. CDR3 region: CASRFRGSGGTDTQYF. CDR3 in DNA: TGTGCCAGCAGGTTTAGGGGTAGCGGCGGTACAGATACGCAGTATTTT.

The chain joins TRBV7-6 to TRBJ2-1; 13 bases line up with TRBD2. This CDR3 region has 17 residues. CDR1 is SGHVS, CDR2 FNYEAQ, per germline. The V and J ends lost 4 bases and 0 bases, in that order; junction bases with no gene match: 3. In nucleotides, the CDR3 is TGTGCCAGCAGCTCAAGGACTAGCGGGGGCTCCTACAATGAGCAGTTCTTC. Its translation: CASSSRTSGGSYNEQFF.

The chain links TRBV10-2 to TRBJ2-7; no clear D gene. The V end lost 2 bases, the J end lost 6 bases, and 8 bases lay between the germline ends. The CDR3 spans 12 residues. Germline V lookup: CDR1 WSHSY, CDR2 SAAADI. The CDR3 protein is CASSEGVREQYF. The CDR3 DNA follows: TGCGCCAGCAGTGAGGGGGTCCGCGAGCAGTACTTC.

In its sample, this clonotype was seen a few times. V is TRBV12-3 or TRBV12-4 and J is TRBJ2-5, with 7 positions matching TRBD2. V was clipped by 1 base and J by 5 bases; unmatched bases: 4. This CDR3 contains 14 residues. CDR3 nucleotide sequence: TGTGCCAGCAGTTTAGGCGTCGGGGGGGAGACCCAGTACTTC. Its translation is CASSLGVGGETQYF.

This clonotype was seen a handful of times. The genes are TRBV28 and TRBJ2-3, with a weak D call TRBD1 (5 bases). Germline CDR1 reads MDHEN; CDR2 reads SYDVKM. Trimming shortened V by 7 bases and J by 4 bases, and 18 bases separated the two germline ends. This CDR3 has 15 residues. The CDR3 DNA sequence: TGTGCCAGCACCAGAAATGCAGGGCGCGCAGATACGCAGTATTTT. This sequence encodes CASTRNAGRADTQYF.

The V call is TRBV6-1, the J call TRBJ1-5; possible D gene TRBD1, 5 bases. CDR1 and CDR2 from the germline V gene are MNHNS and SASEGT. CDR3 length: 14 amino acids. Between the trimmed V and J ends, which lost 2 bases and 7 bases, there was a span of 12 bases. The CDR3, as DNA: TGTGCCAGCAGTGAATCCAGGGAAGGGCAGCCCCAGCATTTT. It yields the protein CASSESREGQPQHF.

The rearrangement joins TRBV9 to TRBJ1-2; tentative D call: TRBD1 (6 bases). Germline V CDR1 and CDR2: SGDLS, YYNGEE. V was cut by 4 bases and J by 7 bases, with 17 bases left in between. The CDR3 loop spans 14 amino acids. CDR3 protein: CASSHSRGRIGYTF. Written as DNA, the CDR3 is TGTGCCAGCAGCCACAGCCGGGGGCGGATTGGCTACACCTTC.

The V gene is TRBV6-5, the J gene TRBJ1-2; D unclear. Germline V gene data show CDR1 as MNHEY and CDR2 as SVGAGI. Trimming left V 0 bases short and J 6 bases short, with 20 bases between. The CDR3 extends over 17 amino acids. Here the CDR3 reads CASSYSKGPRGIHGYTF. CDR3 coding DNA: TGTGCCAGCAGTTACTCGAAAGGGCCCCGAGGGATACATGGCTACACCTTC.

The chain recombines TRBV2 with TRBJ2-7, with D uncertain. The CDR3 is 16 amino acids. V shed 0 bases and J shed 0 bases, with 12 bases lying between them. CDR1 SNHLY and CDR2 FYNNEI come from the germline V gene. CDR3 region: CASSEASGLNSYEQYF. CDR3 bases: TGTGCCAGCAGTGAAGCGAGTGGCCTAAACTCCTACGAGCAGTACTTC.

This clonotype was observed a few times. J is TRBJ2-1 and V is TRBV19, with TRBD2 matching over 9 bases. Germline CDR1 is LNHDA and CDR2 is SQIVND (reference sequence). This CDR3 comprises 17 residues. With 3 bases clipped from V and 6 bases from J, the junction kept 12 bases outside the gene matches. CDR3 in DNA: TGTGCCAGTAGTATGACGACTAGCGGCTTAAATCGCAATGAGCAGTTCTTC. Its translation: CASSMTTSGLNRNEQFF.

The V and J genes are TRBV7-2 and TRBJ2-3, with TRBD2 matching over 7 bases. From germline, CDR1 is SGHTA and CDR2 FQGNSA. CDR3 length: 15 residues. Trimming cost V 3 bases and J 5 bases; bases outside gene matches: 8. DNA for the CDR3: TGTGCCAGCAGCTTTGGGCGGGAGTGGAAAGATACGCAGTATTTT. Residues: CASSFGREWKDTQYF.

The rearrangement joins TRBV5-6 to TRBJ2-5, with 7 bases that match TRBD2. This CDR3 is 16 amino acids long. V shed 4 bases, J shed 5 bases, and the junction held 14 bases outside the gene matches. The germline CDR1 and CDR2 sequences are SGHDT and YYEEEE. CDR3 residues: CASSASWEGSTETQYF. In nucleotides, the CDR3 is TGTGCCAGCAGCGCCTCCTGGGAGGGTAGCACGGAGACCCAGTACTTC.

The chain has TRBV28 and TRBJ2-7; 8 nucleotides line up with TRBD1. Germline CDR1 MDHEN, CDR2 SYDVKM. This CDR3 has 15 residues. V was clipped by 6 bases and J by 3 bases; unmatched bases: 10. The CDR3 loop is CASSLGQGPIYEQYF. Here the CDR3 DNA reads TGTGCCAGCAGCCTCGGACAGGGACCCATCTACGAGCAGTACTTC.

This clonotype was detected only a few times. The chain is built from TRBV12-3 or TRBV12-4 and TRBJ2-5; weak D call: TRBD1 (5 bases). The length of the CDR3 is 15 residues. The ends were cut back, 6 bases at V and 8 bases at J, with 22 bases in the middle. The CDR3 bases are TGTGCCAGCAGCCAGGCTCCTCTAGGGCAGGGCACCCAGTACTTC. This gives the protein CASSQAPLGQGTQYF.

The chain has TRBV20-1 and TRBJ2-7, with D possibly TRBD2 on 5 matching bases. The CDR3 runs to 13 residues. Trimming removed 3 bases from V and 6 bases from J, with 15 bases in between. Germline-derived CDR1 and CDR2 are DFQATT and SNEGSKA (reference sequence). CDR3 region: CSASGSVGVEQYF. The CDR3 bases are TGCAGTGCTAGCGGGTCGGTGGGAGTCGAGCAGTACTTC.

V and J are TRBV24-1 and TRBJ2-3; D is ambiguous. Germline CDR1 is KGHDR and CDR2 is SFDVKD. CDR3 length: 11 residues. V lost 12 bases and J lost 8, with 14 bases in between. CDR3 sequence: CASAEMVTQYF. DNA for the CDR3: TGTGCCTCCGCGGAAATGGTTACGCAGTATTTT.

The table lists this clonotype with a few counts. This chain links TRBV9 with TRBJ1-1; D may be TRBD1 (6 bases). The CDR3 runs to 15 residues. Trimming took off 0 bases at V and 0 bases at J, with 9 bases between the two ends. Looked up from germline, CDR1 is SGDLS and CDR2 is YYNGEE. This chain's CDR3 is CASSVVQGMNTEAFF. The CDR3 DNA reads TGTGCCAGCAGCGTAGTTCAGGGGATGAACACTGAAGCTTTCTTT.

The gene calls are TRBV10-3 and TRBJ2-3; 8 bases map to TRBD2. The CDR3 contains 15 residues. Germline CDR1 is ENHRY and CDR2 is SYGVKD. Trimming cost V 3 bases and J 6 bases; bases outside gene matches: 8. CDR3 sequence reads: CAISDSGTRGDTQYF. The CDR3 region has the DNA TGTGCCATCAGTGATTCCGGGACTAGGGGTGATACGCAGTATTTT.

Notes on this clonotype: The junction and the germline gene differ at one end; a read error may be behind it. The genes are TRBV12-3 or TRBV12-4 and TRBJ2-1; 8 bases match TRBD2. This CDR3 spans 13 amino acids. CDR3: CASRASGSNEQCF. The CDR3 nucleotides read TGTGCCAGCAGGGCTAGCGGGTCAAATGAGCAGTGCTTC.

V gene TRBV28 combines with J gene TRBJ2-3, with D perhaps matching TRBD1 (6 bases). The CDR3 loop spans 14 amino acids. Trimming took 6 bases from V and 3 from J, leaving 13 bases between them. The germline V gene has CDR1 MDHEN and CDR2 SYDVKM. The CDR3 coding sequence is TGTGCCAGCAGGGGCACAGGGAAGACAGATACGCAGTATTTT. Protein product: CASRGTGKTDTQYF.

The chain carries TRBV5-5 and TRBJ2-3; 10 nucleotides line up with TRBD2. This CDR3 has 16 amino acids. The V gene's germline CDR1 is SGHKS and CDR2 YYEKEE (reference sequence). J gave up 2 bases and V 0 bases, and 3 bases lay outside the gene matches. CDR3 in DNA: TGTGCCAGCAGCTTGGCCGGGACTAGCGTCACAGATACGCAGTATTTT. Translation gives CASSLAGTSVTDTQYF.

The genes are TRBV27 and TRBJ2-1, with 13 bases identical to TRBD2. There are 15 residues in the CDR3. CDR1 is MNHEY and CDR2 is SMNVEV in the germline V gene (reference sequence). V lost 5 bases, J lost 8 bases, and 6 bases stayed unmatched. The CDR3 DNA is TGTGCCAGCAGTGCCCGGACTAGCGGGAGTTATGAGCAGTTCTTC. Its protein product is CASSARTSGSYEQFF.